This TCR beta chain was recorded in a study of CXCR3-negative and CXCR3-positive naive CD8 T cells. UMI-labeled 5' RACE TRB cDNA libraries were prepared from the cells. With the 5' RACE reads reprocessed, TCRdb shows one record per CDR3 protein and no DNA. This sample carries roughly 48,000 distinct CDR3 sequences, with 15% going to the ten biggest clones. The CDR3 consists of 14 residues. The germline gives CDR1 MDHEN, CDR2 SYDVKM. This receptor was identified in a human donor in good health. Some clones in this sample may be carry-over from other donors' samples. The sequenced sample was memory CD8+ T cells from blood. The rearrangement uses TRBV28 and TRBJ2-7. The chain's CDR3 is CASSFGVGTYEQYF.